These T cell receptor beta chains were read from a single sample in a study of breast tumors, draining lymph nodes, adjacent tissues. Each CDR3 protein gets one entry after TCRdb re-called the multiplex PCR reads with MiXCR. The sample contains fewer than 150,000 distinct CDR3 sequences, 21% of which appear only once. The sequencing input was axillary lymph node tissue. These receptors came from a female donor with breast cancer. Some clones in this sample may be carry-over from other donors' samples. Both conserved end residues are part of each CDR3. The D gene is left open where the match is weak. Clone size is not always given. Where it is, it says once, few, many or a class for expanded clones.

>TRBV19|NA|few|TRBJ2-1
TGTGCCAGTAGTTCACTGCAGAGCTCCTACAATGAGCAGTTCTTC
CASSSLQSSYNEQFF
>TRBV5-1|TRBD2|NA|TRBJ2-7
TGCGCCAGCAGCAACGGACTAGCGGGAGGGCCGTACGAGCAGTACTTC
CASSNGLAGGPYEQYF
>TRBV7-9|NA|many|TRBJ1-5
TGTGCCAGCAGCTTAGCGCGTCAGCCCCAGCATTTT
CASSLARQPQHF
>TRBV3-1|NA|few|TRBJ2-3
TGTGCCAGCAGCCACATAGATACGCAGTATTTT
CASSHIDTQYF
>TRBV6-6|NA|many|TRBJ2-5
TGTGCCAGCAGTCGATCACAAGAGACCCAGTACTTC
CASSRSQETQYF
>TRBV6-5|NA|many|TRBJ1-4
TGTGCCAGCAGTCGCGGCGTATTCTCAAATGAAAAACTGTTTTTT
CASSRGVFSNEKLFF
>TRBV5-1|TRBD2|many|TRBJ2-5
TGCGCCAGCAGCTTGGGACCAGCGGGAGGAGAGACCCAGTACTTC
CASSLGPAGGETQYF
>TRBV7-2|NA|many|TRBJ2-6
TGTGCCAGCAGCTTAGCAGGGACCTTCTCTGGGGCCAACGTCCTGACTTTC
CASSLAGTFSGANVLTF
>TRBV20-1|NA|many|TRBJ2-1
TGCAGTGCTAGAAGAAGGAGTGAGCAGTTCTTC
CSARRRSEQFF
>TRBV20-1|NA|many|TRBJ1-5
TGCAGTGCTAGATCCACCGCCGGGGGACAGCCCCAGCATTTT
CSARSTAGGQPQHF
>TRBV10-3|TRBD1|many|TRBJ1-5
TGTGCCACCCAAACAGGGGAGGGACAGCCCCAGCATTTT
CATQTGEGQPQHF